Listed below are T cell receptor beta chains from one sample, sequenced in a study of spatial heterogeneity in lung cancer. From the 5' RACE reads, TCRdb called clonotypes with MiXCR, one entry per CDR3 protein. Here the sample spans 20,000 to 25,000 distinct CDR3 sequences, about 9.8% being singletons. The source material was PBMCs, sampled at follow-up. These receptors came from a male donor with early-stage non-small cell lung cancer. The CDR3 runs from the conserved cysteine through the conserved F or W. A D gene is named only where the DNA matches it firmly. A row's size may be missing; if present it is once, few, many or a size class.

.	TRBJ2-3	TRBV29-1	.	TGCAGCGTTGAACCCACCTACCTCACAGATACGCAGTATTTT	CSVEPTYLTDTQYF
.	TRBJ1-2	TRBV7-2	.	TGTGCCAGCAGCGCCAGTAGACAGCCGTACTATGGCTACACCTTC	CASSASRQPYYGYTF
.	TRBJ2-7	TRBV6-6	few	TGTGCCAGCAGTGACCGAGCGGTCTACGAGCAGTACTTC	CASSDRAVYEQYF
.	TRBJ1-1	TRBV4-1	few	TGCGCCAGCAGCCAAGTATCCAGGGTGAACACTGAAGCTTTCTTT	CASSQVSRVNTEAFF
.	TRBJ1-1	TRBV29-1	many	TGCAGCGTTGGACAGAACACTGAAGCTTTCTTT	CSVGQNTEAFF
TRBD1	TRBJ2-5	TRBV13	few	TGTGCCAGCAGCGGGACAGGGAGAGAGACCCAGTACTTC	CASSGTGRETQYF
.	TRBJ2-5	TRBV7-2	many	TGTGCCAGCAGCTTTCGGATGAGCCAAGAGACCCAGTACTTC	CASSFRMSQETQYF
.	TRBJ2-1	TRBV5-1	.	TGCGCCAGCAGCGGGGCTACGAGGAATGAGCAGTTCTTC	CASSGATRNEQFF
.	TRBJ1-2	TRBV6-5	few	TGTGCCAGCAGAAGCCGACAGGACAACTATGGCTACACCTTC	CASRSRQDNYGYTF
.	TRBJ2-3	TRBV4-3	many	TGCGCCAGCAGCCAAGCGACAGAACTCACAGATACGCAGTATTTT	CASSQATELTDTQYF
.	TRBJ1-1	TRBV6-1	.	TGTGCCAGCACGGGTCCTGACGGGGAGATGACTGAAGCTTTCTTT	CASTGPDGEMTEAFF
TRBD2	TRBJ2-3	TRBV28	.	TGTGCCAGCATAGCGGGGTCCACAGATACGCAGTATTTT	CASIAGSTDTQYF
TRBD1	TRBJ1-5	TRBV7-8	.	TGTGCCAGCAGCCGGACAGGGAGAGAGCAGCCCCAGCATTTT	CASSRTGREQPQHF
TRBD1	TRBJ1-1	TRBV29-1	medium-sized	TGCAGCGTTGCGGTTTTGAGTCTACGGGGACAGGCCAGCTTT	CSVAVLSLRGQASF
.	TRBJ1-5	TRBV28	many	TGTGCCAGCAGTCCCGACAGGTATAGCAATCAGCCCCAGCATTTT	CASSPDRYSNQPQHF
TRBD2	TRBJ2-4	TRBV5-1	.	TGCGCCAGCAGCTTGTCTTTCGGGACTAGCGGAATAAACATTCAGTACTTC	CASSLSFGTSGINIQYF
.	TRBJ1-5	TRBV11-2	.	TGTGCCAGCAGCCGGACGGTAGATAGCAATCAGCCCCAGCATTTT	CASSRTVDSNQPQHF